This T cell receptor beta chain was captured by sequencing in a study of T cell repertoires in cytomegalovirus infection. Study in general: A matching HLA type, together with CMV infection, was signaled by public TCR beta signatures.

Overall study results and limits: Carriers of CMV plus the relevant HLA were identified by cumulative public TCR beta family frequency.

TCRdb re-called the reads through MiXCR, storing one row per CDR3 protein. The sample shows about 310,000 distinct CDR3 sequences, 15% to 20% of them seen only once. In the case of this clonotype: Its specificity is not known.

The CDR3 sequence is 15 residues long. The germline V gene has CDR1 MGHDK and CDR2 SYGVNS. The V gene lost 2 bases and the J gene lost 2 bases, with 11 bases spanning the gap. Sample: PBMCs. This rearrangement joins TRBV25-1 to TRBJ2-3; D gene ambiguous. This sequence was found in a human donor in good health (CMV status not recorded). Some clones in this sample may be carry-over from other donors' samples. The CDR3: CASSEKGRYTDTQYF. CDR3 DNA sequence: TGTGCCAGCAGTGAAAAGGGCAGGTACACAGATACGCAGTATTTT. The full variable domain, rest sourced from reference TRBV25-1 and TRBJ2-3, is EADIYQTPRYLVIGTGKKITLECSQTMGHDKMYWYQQDPGMELHLIHYSYGVNSTEKGDLSSESTVSRIRTEHFPLTLESARPSHTSQYLCASSEKGRYTDTQYFGPGTRLTVL.